This TCR beta chain was recorded in a study of blood T cell repertoires in COVID-19. Study context: Specimens from acute and convalescent COVID-19 originated in the United States, Italy and Spain. PBMCs, B-cell-depleted T cells, or T cells were the source of the cDNA or gDNA that made up the material.

Original processing notes: From reference gene primer amplification, estimates of nucleated cell counts were derived. Profiled with immunoSEQ multiplex PCR; TCRdb holds only in-frame clones, not every one. V and J calls and clone size are copied from that table; D and trimming were computed from the DNA. Among about 84,000 clones, roughly 77% were seen once, and the ten largest hold around 5.8%. With 2 bases clipped from V and 5 bases from J, the junction kept 7 bases outside the gene matches. Germline V lookup: CDR1 LNHDA, CDR2 SQIVND (reference sequence). The CDR3 contains 15 residues. The receptor comes from a man in his forties or fifties with active or convalescent COVID-19. The sample comprised peripheral blood. The V call is TRBV19, the J call TRBJ1-1, with TRBD1 matching over 8 bases. The CDR3 DNA follows: TGTGCCAGTAGTATACTGCAGGGGGCGCGTACTGAAGCTTTCTTT. It codes for CASSILQGARTEAFF.